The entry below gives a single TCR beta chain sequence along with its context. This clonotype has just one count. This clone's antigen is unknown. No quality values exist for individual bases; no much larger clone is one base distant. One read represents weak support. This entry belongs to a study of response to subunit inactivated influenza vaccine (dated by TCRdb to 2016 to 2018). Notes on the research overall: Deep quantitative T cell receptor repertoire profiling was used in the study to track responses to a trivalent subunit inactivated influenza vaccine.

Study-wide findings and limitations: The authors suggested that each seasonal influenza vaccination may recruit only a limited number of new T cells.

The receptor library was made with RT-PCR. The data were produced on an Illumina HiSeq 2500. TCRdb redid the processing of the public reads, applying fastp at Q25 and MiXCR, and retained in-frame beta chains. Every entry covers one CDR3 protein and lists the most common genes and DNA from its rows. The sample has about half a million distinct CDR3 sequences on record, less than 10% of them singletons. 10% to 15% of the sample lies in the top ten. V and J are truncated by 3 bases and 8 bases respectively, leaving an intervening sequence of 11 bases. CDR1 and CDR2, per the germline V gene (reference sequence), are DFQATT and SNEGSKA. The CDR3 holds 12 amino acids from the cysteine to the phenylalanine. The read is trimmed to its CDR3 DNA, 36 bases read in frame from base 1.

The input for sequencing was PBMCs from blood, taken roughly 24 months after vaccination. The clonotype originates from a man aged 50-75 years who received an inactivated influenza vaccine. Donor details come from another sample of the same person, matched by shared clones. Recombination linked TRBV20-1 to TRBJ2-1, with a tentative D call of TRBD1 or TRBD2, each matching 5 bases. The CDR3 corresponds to CSASGQGHEQFF. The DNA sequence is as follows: TGCAGTGCTAGCGGCCAGGGACATGAGCAGTTCTTC.